These 22 T cell receptor beta chains originate from one sample sequenced in a study of identical twins. TCRdb independently ran MiXCR on the 5' RACE reads; one entry per CDR3 protein. The profile shows approximately 680,000 distinct CDR3 sequences, just over 7% of them singletons. In addition, the sample was reused for a study of yellow fever vaccine responses in identical twins.

Sequencing was carried out using PBMCs. These receptors originate from a young woman in good health.

V usage is TRBV3-1 and J usage is TRBJ2-3; 8 nucleotides match TRBD2. The CDR3 contains 14 residues. The germline CDR1 and CDR2 sequences are LGHDT and YNNKEL (reference sequence). Germline trimming cut 4 bases from V and 4 bases from J; bases unmatched to any gene: 4. CDR3: CASSPAGESDTQYF. CDR3 coding DNA: TGTGCCAGCAGCCCAGCGGGAGAGTCAGATACGCAGTATTTT.

V gene TRBV3-1 combines with J gene TRBJ2-7; D is tentatively TRBD1 or TRBD2 (5 bases each). Germline V gene sequence: CDR1 LGHDT, CDR2 YNNKEL (reference sequence). The V gene lost 0 bases and the J gene lost 6 bases, with 12 bases spanning the gap. The CDR3 spans 14 residues. In DNA, the CDR3 is TGTGCCAGCAGCCAAGAGGGGACCTGGGGCGAGCAGTACTTC. As protein: CASSQEGTWGEQYF.

V and J are TRBV20-1 and TRBJ2-3, with TRBD2 matching over 11 bases. J gave up 1 base and V 3 bases, and 6 bases lay outside the gene matches. The CDR3 is 16 residues long. Germline V lookup: CDR1 DFQATT, CDR2 SNEGSKA (reference sequence). Written as DNA, the CDR3 is TGCAGTGCTAGCTTAGCGGGGGGGCGTCGCACAGATACGCAGTATTTT. This sequence encodes CSASLAGGRRTDTQYF.

The gene calls are TRBV27 and TRBJ2-2, with TRBD1 identical over 8 bases. CDR1 and CDR2 (germline): MNHEY, SMNVEV (reference sequence). This CDR3 has 15 amino acids. The trim removed 6 bases at V and 3 bases at J, leaving 6 bases unmatched. CDR3 in DNA: TGTGCCAGCAGACCTGGACAGGGAGACACCGGGGAGCTGTTTTTT. Translation: CASRPGQGDTGELFF.

This clonotype was observed a handful of times. The chain recombines TRBV4-2 with TRBJ2-3; 16 bases fit TRBD2. Trimming at V came to 0 bases and at J to 3 bases, leaving 9 bases not matched to a gene. The CDR3 sequence is 20 residues long. From germline, CDR1 is LGHNA and CDR2 YNFKEQ. The CDR3 nucleotides are TGTGCCAGCAGCCAAGATCCGGGACTAGCGGGGGGGCCTACGACAGATACGCAGTATTTT. This sequence encodes CASSQDPGLAGGPTTDTQYF.

Only a few counts were recorded for this clonotype. V and J are TRBV28 and TRBJ2-3; weak D call: TRBD1 (7 bases). The germline CDR1 and CDR2 sequences are MDHEN and SYDVKM. CDR3 length equals 14 residues. V was shortened by 7 bases and J by 4 bases, with 15 bases between the two germline ends. CDR3 coding DNA: TGTGCCAGCACTCCGGGACAGCGGGCAGATACGCAGTATTTT. It translates to CASTPGQRADTQYF. Using reference TRBV28 and TRBJ2-3 for the parts outside the CDR3, the full variable domain is DVKVTQSSRYLVKRTGEKVFLECVQDMDHENMFWYRQDPGLGLRLIYFSYDVKMKEKGDIPEGYSVSREKKERFSLILESASTNQTSMYLCASTPGQRADTQYFGPGTRLTVL.

In its sample, this clonotype was seen a few times. V usage is TRBV29-1 and J usage is TRBJ2-3; 10 nucleotides agree with TRBD2. The germline CDR1 and CDR2 sequences are SQVTM and ANQGSEA. This CDR3 region has 15 residues. J was trimmed by 3 bases and V by 3 bases; bases with no gene match: 6. The CDR3 coding sequence is TGCAGCGTTGAGGCTAGCGGGAGAGGGACAGATACGCAGTATTTT. Its protein product is CSVEASGRGTDTQYF.

The rearrangement joins TRBV15 to TRBJ1-5; no definite D call. V was cut by 0 bases and J by 1 base, with 7 bases left in between. The length of the CDR3 is 15 residues. The germline gives CDR1 LNHNV, CDR2 YYDKDF (reference sequence). CDR3: CATSRDEESNQPQHF. In DNA, the CDR3 is TGTGCCACCAGCAGAGATGAGGAGAGCAATCAGCCCCAGCATTTT.

This clonotype occurred a few times. Relative to the germline gene, one junction end is altered; a read error may explain this. Here the CDR3 reads CANSYDRQGRQPQHF. CDR3 nucleotides: TGTGCCAACAGTTACGACCGACAGGGGCGACAGCCCCAGCATTTT. J is TRBJ1-5 and V is TRBV6-5; 8 nucleotides line up with TRBD1. Germline CDR1 and CDR2: MNHEY and SVGAGI. The CDR3 extends over 15 amino acids.

This clonotype was seen many times. The genes are TRBV29-1 and TRBJ2-1; 7 bases line up with TRBD1. Trimming removed 0 bases from V and 2 bases from J; junction bases left unmatched: 7. CDR3 size: 16 residues. Germline V CDR1 and CDR2: SQVTM, ANQGSEA. Written as DNA, the CDR3 is TGCAGCGTTGAAGATAATGACAGGGAGCCCTACAATGAGCAGTTCTTC. Amino acid sequence: CSVEDNDREPYNEQFF.

Only a few counts were recorded for this clonotype. This sequence joins TRBV10-3 and TRBJ1-1, with D uncertain. CDR1 is ENHRY, CDR2 SYGVKD, per germline. Trimming took off 3 bases at V and 4 bases at J, with 12 bases between the two ends. The CDR3 loop spans 14 amino acids. CDR3 sequence: CAISDEIRSTEAFF. The CDR3 region has the DNA TGTGCCATCAGTGATGAGATTCGAAGCACTGAAGCTTTCTTT.

The V call is TRBV5-1, the J call TRBJ2-3; TRBD2 agrees at 7 bases. This CDR3 contains 18 residues. Germline-derived CDR1 and CDR2 are SGHRS and YFSETQ. The V and J ends lost 0 bases and 11 bases, in that order; junction bases with no gene match: 21. Here the CDR3 reads CASSLVSGGLTRGVEQYF. CDR3 bases: TGCGCCAGCAGCTTGGTCTCGGGTGGATTAACCCGGGGGGTGGAGCAGTATTTT.

This clonotype occurred many times. The chain carries TRBV5-1 and TRBJ2-5; TRBD1 might be the D (5 bases). V lost 1 base, J lost 3 bases, and 10 bases lay in between. The CDR3 runs to 14 residues. CDR1 and CDR2 from the germline V gene are SGHRS and YFSETQ. Written as DNA, the CDR3 is TGCGCCAGCAGCTTGCTGGACACAAAAGAGACCCAGTACTTC. It translates to CASSLLDTKETQYF.

This clonotype was counted at least ten times. The gene calls are TRBV7-2 and TRBJ1-1; D unclear. V gave up 0 bases and J gave up 6 bases, with 20 bases separating them. This CDR3 has 17 residues. Per germline, CDR1 SGHTA and CDR2 FQGNSA. The CDR3 protein is CASSLAGLGALRAEAFF. The CDR3 DNA reads as TGTGCCAGCAGCTTAGCAGGTTTGGGAGCCCTACGGGCTGAAGCTTTCTTT.

This rearrangement joins TRBV20-1 to TRBJ2-7; D is undetermined. V shed 0 bases and J shed 1 base, with 13 bases lying between them. The CDR3 covers 15 residues. The germline V gene encodes CDR1 DFQATT and CDR2 SNEGSKA (reference sequence). As DNA, the CDR3 is TGCAGTGCTAGAGATCTTGCAGGACGTTCCTACGAGCAGTACTTC. This translates into CSARDLAGRSYEQYF.

This clonotype was seen more than once but under ten times. The chain couples TRBV9 to TRBJ1-3; D is ambiguous. CDR1 and CDR2 from the germline V gene are SGDLS and YYNGEE. The CDR3 is 14 amino acids. Trimming removed 0 bases at V and 1 base at J, with 5 bases between. CDR3 protein: CASSVGESGNTIYF. The CDR3 DNA is TGTGCCAGCAGCGTAGGGGAATCTGGAAACACCATATATTTT.

This rearrangement joins TRBV29-1 to TRBJ2-5, with D maybe TRBD2 (7 bases). Germline CDR1 and CDR2: SQVTM and ANQGSEA. The CDR3 is made up of 16 amino acids. V dropped 4 bases and J dropped 4 bases, with 22 bases sitting between them. In DNA form, the CDR3 reads TGCAGCGTTGGAGGGAGGGGGGACGAGTTCGGAGAGACCCAGTACTTC. Amino acid sequence: CSVGGRGDEFGETQYF.

J is TRBJ2-1 and V is TRBV29-1, with D tentatively TRBD1 or TRBD2 (5 bases each). CDR1 is SQVTM, CDR2 ANQGSEA, per germline. The CDR3 sequence is 14 residues long. V lost 4 bases, J lost 4 bases, and 14 bases lay in between. The chain's CDR3 is CSVGGTQMYNEQFF. In DNA, the CDR3 is TGCAGCGTTGGAGGGACCCAAATGTACAATGAGCAGTTCTTC.

This clonotype was picked up a small number of times. V usage is TRBV28 and J usage is TRBJ2-2, with D possibly matching TRBD1 (6 bases). The CDR3 is 14 residues long. With 7 bases removed from V and 7 bases from J, the gap between germline ends came to 16 bases. CDR1 is MDHEN, CDR2 SYDVKM, per germline. DNA for the CDR3: TGTGCCAGCATGCTGGGGGCTAGGAACGGGGAGCTGTTTTTT. Its protein is CASMLGARNGELFF.

This clonotype was seen more than once but under ten times. The chain uses TRBV10-3 and TRBJ2-2, with 7 bases aligning to TRBD1. The ends lost 5 bases at V and 7 bases at J; junction bases unmatched: 7. The V gene's germline CDR1 is ENHRY and CDR2 SYGVKD. This CDR3 contains 14 residues. CDR3 in amino acids: CAISRQGNDGELFF. The CDR3 DNA reads as TGTGCCATCAGTAGACAGGGTAACGACGGGGAGCTGTTTTTT.

In its sample, this clonotype was seen a few times. This rearrangement joins TRBV5-1 to TRBJ1-2, with TRBD1 matching over 7 bases. From germline, CDR1 is SGHRS and CDR2 YFSETQ. The junction had 11 bases not matched to a gene; V was cut back by 0 bases and J by 3 bases. This CDR3 is 17 amino acids long. CDR3 amino acids: CASSLDGTASVDYGYTF. Written as DNA, the CDR3 is TGCGCCAGCAGCTTGGACGGGACAGCTTCTGTCGACTATGGCTACACCTTC.

This clonotype was observed a handful of times. The chain couples TRBV6-5 to TRBJ2-1, with 7 bases that match TRBD1. The J segment lost 3 bases and the V segment lost 0 bases, leaving 14 bases of the junction unmatched. The CDR3 runs to 19 residues. CDR1 is MNHEY, CDR2 SVGAGI, per germline. CDR3 loop: CASSYSILGTAYNYNEQFF. The CDR3 nucleotides are TGTGCCAGCAGTTACTCGATACTTGGGACAGCTTATAACTACAATGAGCAGTTCTTC.